The clone carrying this T cell receptor beta chain was observed a single time. Its specificity is unknown. CD45RO-negative cells were positively selected for CCR7, leaving out terminally differentiated effector memory CD45RA+ cells. The sample is drawn from a study of shared clonotypes between healthy human individuals. Whole-study results and caveats: Researchers found naive subsets generally carried larger estimated richness than memory subsets.

In germline, CDR1 is SNHLY, CDR2 FYNNEI. Trimming pared 10 bases from V and 4 bases from J, leaving 25 bases between. The CDR3 sequence is 16 residues long. Here immunoSEQ multiplex PCR was the method, and the copy in TCRdb shows in-frame clones only, minus some. The data show about 580,000 clones, 95% to 98% seen once. V and J are TRBV2 and TRBJ2-5, with a possible D match to TRBD2 (7 bases). This clonotype was sampled from a man in his thirties or forties in good health. Sequenced: naive CD8+ T cells sorted from blood. Here the CDR3 reads CATGTIGGGGRETQYF. As DNA, the CDR3 is TGTGCCACCGGAACAATAGGGGGAGGGGGTCGAGAGACCCAGTACTTC. Full variable domain (outside the CDR3, taken from reference TRBV2 and TRBJ2-5): EPEVTQTPSHQVTQMGQEVILRCVPISNHLYFYWYRQILGQKVEFLVSFYNNEISEKSEIFDDQFSVERPDGSNFTLKIRSTKLEDSAMYFCATGTIGGGGRETQYFGPGTRLLVL.